Below are 14 T cell receptor beta chains sequenced from a single sample in a study of T cell responses to AZD1222 COVID-19 vaccine. TCRdb's copy holds only in-frame clones and misses some; the assay was immunoSEQ multiplex PCR. Among over 110,000 clones listed, roughly 90% were seen once. Sequenced here: peripheral blood, sampled 28 days after the second AZD1222 dose. These receptors came from an adult who received the AZD1222 COVID-19 vaccine.

The chain links TRBV4-1 to TRBJ1-2, with a weak D call TRBD1 (5 bases). The germline V and J ends were trimmed by 1 base and 4 bases, with 10 bases remaining between them. This CDR3 region has 14 residues. CDR1 is MGHRA, CDR2 YSYEKL, per germline. This CDR3 is CASSQGLGPYGYTF. The CDR3 DNA reads TGCGCCAGCAGCCAAGGGCTGGGACCCTATGGCTACACCTTC.

This clone came up once. This chain links TRBV7-6 with TRBJ1-1, with 8 bases matching TRBD1. V gave up 5 bases and J gave up 4 bases; unmatched junction bases: 12. This CDR3 spans 16 amino acids. The germline CDR1 and CDR2 sequences are SGHVS and FNYEAQ. The CDR3 loop reads CASSDARTGLGTEAFF. Here the CDR3 DNA reads TGTGCCAGCAGCGATGCCCGGACAGGGCTGGGCACTGAAGCTTTCTTT. The full variable domain, in which reference TRBV7-6 and TRBJ1-1 provide the parts outside the CDR3, is GAGVSQSPRYKVTKRGQDVALRCDPISGHVSLYWYRQALGQGPEFLTYFNYEAQQDKSGLPNDRFSAERPEGSISTLTIQRTEQRDSAMYRCASSDARTGLGTEAFFGQGTRLTVV.

V is TRBV7-9 and J is TRBJ2-2, with 7 bases that match TRBD2. The ends lost 3 bases at V and 3 bases at J; junction bases unmatched: 4. Germline V lookup: CDR1 SEHNR, CDR2 FQNEAQ (reference sequence). There are 15 residues in the CDR3. The CDR3 loop reads CASSFGLADTGELFF. CDR3 in DNA: TGTGCCAGCAGCTTTGGTCTAGCGGACACCGGGGAGCTGTTTTTT.

The chain couples TRBV3-1 (or the pseudogene TRBV3-2) to TRBJ2-2; a possible D gene is TRBD1 (6 bases). This CDR3 comprises 14 residues. CDR1 and CDR2 from the germline V gene are LGHDT and YNNKEL (reference sequence). V lost 4 bases and J 7 bases, leaving 13 bases between the germline ends. In nucleotides, the CDR3 is TGTGCCAGCAGCCCACGGCAGGGGAACGGGGAGCTGTTTTTT. This codes for CASSPRQGNGELFF.

This rearrangement joins TRBV29-1 to TRBJ1-1; D is undetermined. The germline V gene has CDR1 SQVTM and CDR2 ANQGSEA. There are 12 residues in the CDR3. V was cut by 4 bases and J by 1 base, with 7 bases left in between. The CDR3 bases are TGCAGCGTTGGTCAGCAGAACACTGAAGCTTTCTTT. It translates to CSVGQQNTEAFF.

The V and J genes are TRBV27 and TRBJ2-3; tentatively, D is TRBD2 (5 bases). Germline V gene lookup returns CDR1 MNHEY and CDR2 SMNVEV (reference sequence). The ends were cut back, 4 bases at V and 0 bases at J, with 8 bases in the middle. The CDR3 has 14 amino acids. The CDR3 loop reads CASSWSGSTDTQYF. The CDR3 DNA reads TGTGCCAGCAGTTGGTCGGGAAGCACAGATACGCAGTATTTT.

CDR3: CASSLATGVTGELFF. CDR3 DNA: TGCGCCAGCAGCTTGGCGACAGGGGTCACCGGGGAGCTGTTTTTT. This chain links TRBV5-1 with TRBJ2-2, with 8 positions matching TRBD1. CDR1 is SGHRS and CDR2 is YFSETQ in the germline V gene. The CDR3 has 15 amino acids. Trimming removed 0 bases from V and 4 bases from J; junction bases left unmatched: 2.

The rearrangement uses TRBV28 and TRBJ1-5; D unclear. V lost 3 bases to trimming and J lost 4 bases, with 10 bases between them. Looked up from germline, CDR1 is MDHEN and CDR2 is SYDVKM. The CDR3 is made up of 14 amino acids. CDR3 region: CASSLDGRNQPQHF. The CDR3 bases are TGTGCCAGCAGTTTGGACGGACGGAATCAGCCCCAGCATTTT.

The J gene is TRBJ2-3, the V gene TRBV4-2, with TRBD1 as a possible D gene (6 bases). Trimming shortened V by 8 bases and J by 4 bases, and 19 bases separated the two germline ends. CDR1 and CDR2 from the germline V gene are LGHNA and YNFKEQ. The length of the CDR3 is 15 residues. CDR3 region: CASSRGVPPADTQYF. The CDR3 DNA follows: TGTGCCAGCTCCAGGGGTGTCCCGCCCGCAGATACGCAGTATTTT.

J is TRBJ2-1 and V is TRBV19; D is possibly TRBD1 or TRBD2 (6 bases each). CDR3 length: 12 residues. Deletions cut 6 bases from V and 10 bases from J, with 13 bases between. Germline loops: CDR1 LNHDA, CDR2 SQIVND (reference sequence). Here the CDR3 DNA reads TGTGCCAGTAGCGGGGGCCCCAGGGAGCAGTTCTTC. Residues: CASSGGPREQFF. Variable domain in full (rest from reference TRBV19 and TRBJ2-1): DGGITQSPKYLFRKEGQNVTLSCEQNLNHDAMYWYRQDPGQGLRLIYYSQIVNDFQKGDIAEGYSVSREKKESFPLTVTSAQKNPTAFYLCASSGGPREQFFGPGTRLTVL.

J is TRBJ1-5 and V is TRBV6-5, with D maybe TRBD1 (5 bases). V was shortened by 7 bases and J by 1 base, with 8 bases between the two germline ends. The CDR3 is made up of 13 amino acids. Germline assignment: CDR1 MNHEY and CDR2 SVGAGI. The CDR3 DNA is TGTGCCAGCACCTGGGGCAGCAATCAGCCCCAGCATTTT. This codes for CASTWGSNQPQHF.

This clone has just one count. The rearrangement links TRBV6-5 to TRBJ2-5, with D perhaps being TRBD1 or TRBD2 (5 bases each). V lost 5 bases and J 7 bases, leaving 14 bases between the germline ends. This CDR3 is 13 amino acids long. Germline V lookup: CDR1 MNHEY, CDR2 SVGAGI. CDR3 DNA: TGTGCCAGCAGTCGGGACCTCGAGGGGACCCAGTACTTC. Encoded protein: CASSRDLEGTQYF.

The chain couples TRBV28 to TRBJ1-1, with 7 positions matching TRBD1. V trimming: 8 bases; J trimming: 4 bases; junction bases outside the gene matches: 4. Germline V lookup: CDR1 MDHEN, CDR2 SYDVKM. CDR3 length: 12 residues. The CDR3 protein is CASRQGGTEAFF. CDR3 in DNA: TGTGCCAGCCGACAGGGTGGCACTGAAGCTTTCTTT.

The V call is TRBV30, the J call TRBJ1-1; D remains unclear. CDR1 GTSNPN and CDR2 SVGIG come from the germline V gene (reference sequence). Trimming removed 3 bases at V and 0 bases at J, with 8 bases between. This CDR3 has 13 amino acids. CDR3 nucleotide sequence: TGTGCCTGGAGCGAGGGCCTGAACACTGAAGCTTTCTTT. Its translation is CAWSEGLNTEAFF.